Listed here are 27 T cell receptor beta chains from one sample, sequenced in a study of blood T cell repertoires in COVID-19. Assay: immunoSEQ multiplex PCR; the TCRdb copy retains only in-frame clones and omits some. The sample has roughly 200,000 clones, over 80% seen once. The sequenced sample was peripheral blood. The receptors derive from a woman aged 40 to 50 with COVID-19, enrolled during active disease.

The chain links TRBV6-2 or TRBV6-3 to TRBJ2-3; no reliable D call. Germline loops: CDR1 MNHEY, CDR2 SVGEGT. The CDR3 runs to 13 residues. V was pared by 5 bases and J by 3 bases, with 9 bases between. The CDR3 bases are TGTGCCAGCAGTCTCTTTAGTACAGATACGCAGTATTTT. It codes for CASSLFSTDTQYF.

The chain carries TRBV6-1 and TRBJ2-7, with TRBD2 identical over 13 bases. The length of the CDR3 is 16 residues. V gave up 1 base and J gave up 3 bases; unmatched junction bases: 3. Looked up from germline, CDR1 is MNHNS and CDR2 is SASEGT. CDR3 residues: CASSEVTSGRVYEQYF. CDR3 nucleotides: TGTGCCAGCAGTGAAGTAACTAGCGGGAGGGTCTACGAGCAGTACTTC.

The chain recombines TRBV18 with TRBJ2-7; D may be TRBD1 (6 bases). The CDR3 is made up of 17 amino acids. Trimming cost V 3 bases and J 3 bases, with 21 bases left between them. Germline-derived CDR1 and CDR2 are KGHSH and LQKENI. CDR3 in DNA: TGTGCCAGCTCACCTCCCCATCGTGGGACACCCTACTACGAGCAGTACTTC. Its protein product is CASSPPHRGTPYYEQYF.

This sequence joins TRBV12-3 or TRBV12-4 and TRBJ2-3; weak D call: TRBD2 (5 bases). The CDR3 sequence is 12 residues long. V was clipped by 6 bases and J by 6 bases, with 10 bases between them. CDR3 nucleotides: TGTGCCAGCAGCCCTAGCTCCGATACGCAGTATTTT. Its translation: CASSPSSDTQYF.

The genes are TRBV5-1 and TRBJ2-7; 12 bases are a match to TRBD1. The CDR3 totals 17 residues. The germline gives CDR1 SGHRS, CDR2 YFSETQ. V gave up 4 bases and J gave up 4 bases; unmatched junction bases: 12. The CDR3 here is CASSKTPGQGARYEQYF. The CDR3 DNA reads as TGCGCCAGCAGCAAAACACCGGGACAGGGGGCGCGTTACGAGCAGTACTTC.

The J gene is TRBJ2-2, the V gene TRBV5-4; D possibly corresponds to TRBD2 (7 bases). The CDR3 length is 16 residues. V gave up 3 bases and J gave up 5 bases, with 17 bases separating them. Germline CDR1 and CDR2: SGHNT and YYREEE (reference sequence). As DNA, the CDR3 is TGTGCCAGCAGCTCTGGGGGGGGGCGAGTGACCGGGGAGCTGTTTTTT. It translates to CASSSGGGRVTGELFF.

V usage is TRBV7-9 and J usage is TRBJ1-4, with TRBD1 matching 7 bases. The CDR3 sequence is 15 residues long. Germline CDR1 is SEHNR and CDR2 is FQNEAQ (reference sequence). J lost 5 bases, V lost 1 base, and 4 bases had no gene match. The CDR3 region is CASSLDKGQNEKLFF. CDR3 in DNA: TGTGCCAGCAGCTTAGATAAGGGACAGAATGAAAAACTGTTTTTT. The full variable domain, its missing parts supplied by reference TRBV7-9 and TRBJ1-4, is DTGVSQNPRHKITKRGQNVTFRCDPISEHNRLYWYRQTLGQGPEFLTYFQNEAQLEKSRLLSDRFSAERPKGSFSTLEIQRTEQGDSAMYLCASSLDKGQNEKLFFGSGTQLSVL.

V usage is TRBV5-1 and J usage is TRBJ2-1; 10 bases are shared with TRBD2. Germline-derived CDR1 and CDR2 are SGHRS and YFSETQ. Trimming took 1 base from V and 0 from J; bases not matched to a gene: 1. The CDR3 is 16 residues long. The CDR3 DNA follows: TGCGCCAGCAGCTTGCTAGCGGGGGACTCCTACAATGAGCAGTTCTTC. Its translation is CASSLLAGDSYNEQFF.

The chain links TRBV2 to TRBJ1-5, with 11 bases aligning to TRBD1. The germline gives CDR1 SNHLY, CDR2 FYNNEI. Losses at the gene ends were 7 bases for V and 2 bases for J; bases not matched to a gene: 7. The CDR3 sequence is 16 residues long. CDR3 loop: CASMGTGGGGNQPQHF. CDR3 DNA sequence: TGTGCCAGCATGGGGACAGGGGGTGGAGGCAATCAGCCCCAGCATTTT.

The chain has TRBV10-1 and TRBJ2-2, with a tentative D call TRBD1 (5 bases). In germline, CDR1 is WNHNN, CDR2 SYGVQD (reference sequence). The CDR3 consists of 15 residues. Deletions cut 3 bases from V and 4 bases from J, with 12 bases between. The CDR3 DNA reads TGCGCCAGCAGTGATTACAGGTTCTCCACCGGGGAGCTGTTTTTT. Its translation: CASSDYRFSTGELFF.

The V call is TRBV18, the J call TRBJ2-1; a weak D match, TRBD1 (5 bases). The CDR3 sequence is 14 residues long. Germline assignment: CDR1 KGHSH and CDR2 LQKENI. V lost 5 bases and J lost 6, with 14 bases in between. The CDR3 region has the DNA TGTGCCAGCTCAACAGGCAGGGTAGGCAATGAGCAGTTCTTC. It specifies CASSTGRVGNEQFF.

The genes are TRBV28 and TRBJ1-2; 7 bases line up with TRBD1. The CDR3 length is 13 residues. Per the germline V gene, CDR1 is MDHEN and CDR2 is SYDVKM. Losses at the gene ends were 4 bases for V and 7 bases for J; bases not matched to a gene: 6. The CDR3, as DNA: TGTGCCAGCAGTTCGACAGGGAAGGGTGGCTACACCTTC. This sequence encodes CASSSTGKGGYTF.

CDR3 sequence: CASSLVDPRTSGATNEQFF. The CDR3 coding sequence is TGTGCCAGCAGCTTAGTGGACCCACGAACTAGCGGGGCGACCAATGAGCAGTTCTTC. V is TRBV7-9 and J is TRBJ2-1; 10 bases map to TRBD2. The CDR3 is made up of 19 amino acids. The V gene's germline CDR1 is SEHNR and CDR2 FQNEAQ (reference sequence). V trimming: 1 base; J trimming: 6 bases; junction bases outside the gene matches: 15.

The gene calls are TRBV3-1 (or the pseudogene TRBV3-2) and TRBJ1-2; possible D gene TRBD1, 5 bases. The germline V and J ends were trimmed by 1 base and 6 bases, with 18 bases remaining between them. This CDR3 spans 16 amino acids. CDR1 and CDR2 from the germline V gene are LGHDT and YNNKEL (reference sequence). The CDR3 loop is CASSQGGTAGRHGYTF. Here the CDR3 DNA reads TGTGCCAGCAGCCAAGGGGGTACAGCAGGGAGGCATGGCTACACCTTC.

V is TRBV9 and J is TRBJ1-5, with TRBD1 matching 7 bases. Germline V gene data show CDR1 as SGDLS and CDR2 as YYNGEE. V was clipped by 3 bases and J by 5 bases; unmatched bases: 5. This CDR3 is 14 amino acids long. The CDR3 DNA follows: TGTGCCAGCAGCGCCCTCGGGACAGATCAGCCCCAGCATTTT. It translates to CASSALGTDQPQHF.

The V call is TRBV6-5, the J call TRBJ1-4; D call uncertain. Germline V gene lookup returns CDR1 MNHEY and CDR2 SVGAGI. V lost 0 bases, J lost 4 bases, and 9 bases lay in between. This CDR3 is built from 15 residues. The CDR3 nucleotides read TGTGCCAGCAGTTACTCTATCGCGTTTAATGAAAAACTGTTTTTT. As protein: CASSYSIAFNEKLFF.

There are a few counts of this clone. The V and J genes are TRBV6-5 and TRBJ1-2; 9 bases agree with TRBD1. Germline CDR1 is MNHEY and CDR2 is SVGAGI. After removal of 6 bases from V and 8 bases from J, the junction contained 10 bases not matched to a gene. The CDR3 runs 14 residues. Written as DNA, the CDR3 is TGTGCCAGCAGCTCAGGACAGGGGTTACGAGGCTACACCTTC. Its translation is CASSSGQGLRGYTF.

The rearrangement links TRBV18 to TRBJ2-1; 9 bases align to TRBD2. Germline V gene lookup returns CDR1 KGHSH and CDR2 LQKENI. After removal of 0 bases from V and 8 bases from J, the junction contained 8 bases not matched to a gene. This CDR3 is built from 16 residues. CDR3 sequence: CASSPPGGGAGDEQFF. As DNA, the CDR3 is TGTGCCAGCTCACCACCGGGCGGGGGGGCAGGCGATGAGCAGTTCTTC.

The V and J genes are TRBV7-3 and TRBJ2-1; D perhaps matches TRBD2 (6 bases). The CDR3 length is 16 residues. Trimming shortened V by 5 bases and J by 4 bases, and 18 bases separated the two germline ends. Germline V lookup: CDR1 SGHTA, CDR2 FQGTGA. CDR3 residues: CASSPPGRGLYNEQFF. The DNA for the CDR3 is TGTGCCAGCAGCCCCCCGGGGCGGGGTCTTTACAATGAGCAGTTCTTC.

This chain uses TRBV7-9 with TRBJ2-1; D may be TRBD1 (5 bases). V was clipped by 5 bases and J by 4 bases, with 12 bases between them. CDR3 length equals 14 residues. Germline V lookup: CDR1 SEHNR, CDR2 FQNEAQ (reference sequence). The DNA of the CDR3 is TGTGCCAGCAGCCAAGGGCAGGGATACAATGAGCAGTTCTTC. Translating gives CASSQGQGYNEQFF. Combining the CDR3 with reference TRBV7-9 and TRBJ2-1 gives the whole variable domain DTGVSQNPRHKITKRGQNVTFRCDPISEHNRLYWYRQTLGQGPEFLTYFQNEAQLEKSRLLSDRFSAERPKGSFSTLEIQRTEQGDSAMYLCASSQGQGYNEQFFGPGTRLTVL.

This chain links TRBV3-1 (or the pseudogene TRBV3-2) with TRBJ1-5; 8 positions match TRBD1. The CDR3 extends over 15 amino acids. CDR1 and CDR2 from the germline V gene are LGHDT and YNNKEL (reference sequence). The ends lost 2 bases at V and 6 bases at J; junction bases unmatched: 6. The CDR3 here is CASSQTSGGGQPQHF. In DNA, the CDR3 is TGTGCCAGCAGCCAAACATCAGGGGGCGGTCAGCCCCAGCATTTT.

This chain uses TRBV27 with TRBJ1-2; 7 bases are a match to TRBD1. Looked up from germline, CDR1 is MNHEY and CDR2 is SMNVEV (reference sequence). J lost 4 bases, V lost 6 bases, and 11 bases had no gene match. This CDR3 contains 15 residues. CDR3 protein: CASRNSDRAGYGYTF. The CDR3 bases are TGTGCCAGCAGAAATTCCGACAGGGCGGGCTATGGCTACACCTTC.

This chain uses TRBV11-2 with TRBJ2-7; tentative D call: TRBD1 (6 bases). Germline V gene sequence: CDR1 SGHAT, CDR2 FQNNGV. V shed 3 bases and J shed 2 bases, with 11 bases lying between them. The CDR3 spans 14 residues. As DNA, the CDR3 is TGTGCCAGCAGCTTTACGGCAGGGGCCTACGAGCAGTACTTC. It is translated as CASSFTAGAYEQYF.

The rearrangement links TRBV29-1 to TRBJ1-2; maybe TRBD1 (5 bases). The CDR3 runs 12 residues. V lost 7 bases and J 3 bases, leaving 12 bases between the germline ends. The germline CDR1 and CDR2 sequences are SQVTM and ANQGSEA. DNA of the CDR3: TGCAGCGAAAGGGGAATCGACTATGGCTACACCTTC. This sequence encodes CSERGIDYGYTF.

The chain is built from TRBV5-1 and TRBJ2-3, with TRBD2 matching over 10 bases. The CDR3 covers 13 residues. After removal of 5 bases from V and 7 bases from J, the junction contained 4 bases not matched to a gene. Germline V lookup: CDR1 SGHRS, CDR2 YFSETQ. This chain's CDR3 is CASRAGGRNTQYF. CDR3 nucleotide sequence: TGCGCCAGCAGAGCGGGGGGGCGGAATACGCAGTATTTT. The whole variable domain, remainder taken from reference TRBV5-1 and TRBJ2-3, is KAGVTQTPRYLIKTRGQQVTLSCSPISGHRSVSWYQQTPGQGLQFLFEYFSETQRNKGNFPGRFSGRQFSNSRSEMNVSTLELGDSALYLCASRAGGRNTQYFGPGTRLTVL.

The chain employs TRBV5-1 and TRBJ2-1; weak D call: TRBD2 (6 bases). This CDR3 is 15 amino acids long. V lost 4 bases to trimming and J lost 7 bases, with 18 bases between them. Germline lookup yields CDR1 SGHRS and CDR2 YFSETQ. CDR3 DNA sequence: TGCGCCAGCAGCGCACAACCGGGAGTCCTAAATGAGCAGTTCTTC. It yields the protein CASSAQPGVLNEQFF.

The CDR3 DNA reads TGTGCCAGCAGCCAAAAACGGCTAATAGGGGGCGCAATGAACACTGAAGCTTTCTTT. Amino acids: CASSQKRLIGGAMNTEAFF. The rearrangement links TRBV7-9 to TRBJ1-1; 7 bases fit TRBD1. The ends lost 5 bases at V and 0 bases at J; junction bases unmatched: 18. Germline lookup yields CDR1 SEHNR and CDR2 FQNEAQ (reference sequence). CDR3 length: 19 amino acids.